The 10 T cell receptor beta chains reported below all come from one sample, sequenced in a study of quantifying T cell responses using KT2 cells. Study-wide context: RNA was reverse transcribed with TCR alpha and beta constant-region primers.

The cDNA 3' end received a ligated oligonucleotide with a UMI. First-round PCR used 3 to 4 cycles and beta primers RC1.1 and RC1.2 covering TRBC1 and TRBC2. TCRdb independently ran MiXCR on the UMI-ligation and nested PCR reads; one entry per CDR3 protein. The sample carries 31,000 or so distinct CDR3 sequences, 9% to 12% recorded once. Sequencing was performed on PBMCs spiked with cells of the T cell clone KT2. The receptors shown here come from a human donor.

This clonotype was seen at least ten times. V gene TRBV12-3 or TRBV12-4 combines with J gene TRBJ1-1; D is ambiguous. This CDR3 is built from 13 residues. The germline V and J ends were trimmed by 10 bases and 1 base, with 13 bases remaining between them. CDR3 sequence: CATILRGNTEAFF. Here the CDR3 DNA reads TGTGCCACCATCCTACGAGGGAACACTGAAGCTTTCTTT.

To note about this clonotype: A read error may explain this, as a much larger clone is one base away. The chain combines TRBV29-1 with TRBJ1-2; D call uncertain. The ends were cut back, 6 bases at V and 8 bases at J, with 19 bases in the middle. Germline V gene data show CDR1 as SQVTM and CDR2 as ANQGSEA. The CDR3 length is 13 residues. The DNA for the CDR3 is TGCAGCGTCGCCGCTGGGTCCCGCGTCGGCTACACCTTC. It encodes CSVAAGSRVGYTF.

Many counts were recorded for this clonotype. The chain employs TRBV6-5 and TRBJ1-1; 7 nucleotides agree with TRBD1. The germline V gene has CDR1 MNHEY and CDR2 SVGAGI. CDR3 length: 16 residues. Losses at the gene ends were 0 bases for V and 5 bases for J; bases not matched to a gene: 9. The CDR3 DNA reads as TGTGCCAGCAGTTACTCTAACAGGGGTACGGGAACTGAAGCTTTCTTT. It yields the protein CASSYSNRGTGTEAFF.

V is TRBV20-1 and J is TRBJ2-1; the D is unclear. Germline V gene lookup returns CDR1 DFQATT and CDR2 SNEGSKA (reference sequence). V was clipped by 0 bases and J by 0 bases, with 9 bases between them. The CDR3 contains 15 residues. The CDR3 DNA follows: TGCAGTGCTAGAGACTACCAGAGCTCCTACAATGAGCAGTTCTTC. Its translation: CSARDYQSSYNEQFF.

The sample holds many counts of this clonotype. This rearrangement joins TRBV5-1 to TRBJ2-1, with 8 nucleotides matching TRBD1. Germline CDR1 reads SGHRS; CDR2 reads YFSETQ. This CDR3 spans 18 amino acids. Trimming at V came to 2 bases and at J to 2 bases, leaving 12 bases not matched to a gene. The CDR3, as DNA: TGCGCCAGCAGCTTCCGGACAGGGAGAGCACCCACCTACAATGAGCAGTTCTTC. Protein sequence: CASSFRTGRAPTYNEQFF.

This clonotype was counted many times. The CDR3 protein is CASSSAEGGKDGEQFF. The CDR3 DNA reads as TGTGCCAGCAGCTCCGCGGAGGGCGGGAAGGATGGTGAGCAGTTCTTC. The V gene is TRBV13, the J gene TRBJ2-1, with a tentative D call TRBD2 (6 bases). Deletions cut 4 bases from V and 9 bases from J, with 22 bases between. The CDR3 runs 16 residues. Germline V lookup: CDR1 PRHDT, CDR2 FYEKMQ (reference sequence).

This clonotype came up many times. The chain links TRBV20-1 to TRBJ2-3; the match to TRBD2 covers 7 bases. Germline loops: CDR1 DFQATT, CDR2 SNEGSKA (reference sequence). The length of the CDR3 is 14 residues. J was trimmed by 0 bases and V by 5 bases; bases with no gene match: 5. CDR3 in DNA: TGCAGTGCTTTAGCGGGTTCTAGCACAGATACGCAGTATTTT. Translating it yields CSALAGSSTDTQYF.

Points on this clonotype: A much larger clone sits a single nucleotide away, making a read error possible. The V call is TRBV29-1, the J call TRBJ2-7; perhaps TRBD1 as D (5 bases). V shed 3 bases and J shed 6 bases, with 12 bases lying between them. Germline values: CDR1 SQVTM, CDR2 ANQGSEA. The CDR3 runs to 12 residues. CDR3: CSVDIQGGEQYF. The DNA of the CDR3 is TGCAGCGTTGATATCCAGGGTGGCGAGCAGTACTTC.

The chain carries TRBV12-3 or TRBV12-4 and TRBJ2-6, with 8 bases matching TRBD2. V lost 6 bases to trimming and J lost 0 bases; unmatched junction nucleotides: 13. The CDR3 length is 19 residues. The CDR3 DNA reads as TGTGCCAGCAGCACAAGGCTGGGGGCGGGAGGCTCTGGGGCCAACGTCCTGACTTTC. Encoded protein: CASSTRLGAGGSGANVLTF.

This clonotype was detected many times. V is TRBV7-3 and J is TRBJ2-5, with 8 bases fitting TRBD2. Losses at the gene ends were 0 bases for V and 3 bases for J; bases not matched to a gene: 3. The length of the CDR3 is 15 residues. Germline V gene sequence: CDR1 SGHTA, CDR2 FQGTGA. The CDR3 DNA is TGTGCCAGCAGCTTAACGGCGGGGGGCAAAGAGACCCAGTACTTC. Its protein product is CASSLTAGGKETQYF.